This T cell receptor beta chain stems from a study of T-cell memory formation after mild COVID-19. Study-wide findings and caveats: Shrinking CD4+ clones resided mostly in CM and EM, and CD8+ ones in EMRA. Second-wave clones reaching peak frequency on day 37 lacked confirmed SARS-CoV-2 specificity.

This clonotype was observed a few times. Its specificity is unknown. With 1 base clipped from V and 7 bases from J, the junction kept 9 bases outside the gene matches. This CDR3 has 16 residues. CDR1 and CDR2 (germline): SGHTA, FQGTGA. cDNA libraries for TCR alpha and TCR beta, carrying sample barcodes and UMIs, came from 5'RACE with constant-segment primers. MiXCR was run by TCRdb on the 5' RACE reads, yielding one entry per CDR3 protein. Of a few hundred thousand distinct CDR3 sequences detected, 20% to 25% appear once; the ten largest clones hold roughly 23%. Material for sequencing was PBMCs or a T cell subset sorted from them (not recorded which). V gene TRBV7-3 combines with J gene TRBJ2-1; 8 bases match TRBD2. The sequence derives from a man aged 18 to 29 who had mild COVID-19 (a few samples of this study predate the infection). Cell type and time point are not known. In nucleotides, the CDR3 is TGTGCCAGCAGCTTAAACGGCGGGGGGTCTTATAATGAGCAGTTCTTC. This sequence encodes CASSLNGGGSYNEQFF.